A single sample gave rise to the 23 T cell receptor beta chains below, sequenced in a study of patients and donors after allogeneic stem cell transplantation. TCRdb used MiXCR to reprocess the RT-PCR reads, holding one entry per CDR3 protein. The repertoire holds roughly 200,000 distinct CDR3 sequences, with more than 35% as singletons. The sequencing input was blood, either unsorted or a sorted T cell fraction (not recorded which). The receptor source for this set is a human donor who was either an allogeneic HSCT recipient or a stem cell or donor lymphocyte infusion donor (not recorded which). It is not recorded whose cells these are; they may come from a transplant donor.

V is TRBV27 and J is TRBJ2-1; the match to TRBD2 covers 16 bases. The V gene end was trimmed by 4 bases and the J gene end by 5 bases; junction bases not matched to a gene: 11. The CDR3 is 19 residues long. The germline V gene has CDR1 MNHEY and CDR2 SMNVEV (reference sequence). The CDR3 DNA follows: TGTGCCAGCAGTTCCGCAACGGGACTAGCGGGAGGGCGGGACAATGAGCAGTTCTTC. Protein: CASSSATGLAGGRDNEQFF.

The chain joins TRBV30 to TRBJ1-6, with TRBD1 matching 7 bases. The germline V gene has CDR1 GTSNPN and CDR2 SVGIG (reference sequence). The CDR3 totals 13 residues. Losses at the gene ends were 5 bases for V and 8 bases for J; bases not matched to a gene: 6. Here the CDR3 reads CAWDRELDSPLHF. The CDR3 DNA reads as TGTGCCTGGGACAGGGAGTTGGATTCACCCCTCCACTTT.

The chain is built from TRBV7-2 and TRBJ1-3; unclear D gene. The CDR3 consists of 14 residues. V lost 3 bases and J lost 0, with 6 bases in between. Germline CDR1 SGHTA, CDR2 FQGNSA. In DNA form, the CDR3 reads TGTGCCAGCAGCTTGAAGGACTCTGGAAACACCATATATTTT. Protein product: CASSLKDSGNTIYF. The full variable domain, its missing parts supplied by reference TRBV7-2 and TRBJ1-3, is GAGVSQSPSNKVTEKGKDVELRCDPISGHTALYWYRQSLGQGLEFLIYFQGNSAPDKSGLPSDRFSAERTGGSVSTLTIQRTQQEDSAVYLCASSLKDSGNTIYFGEGSWLTVV.

In this sample, this clonotype turned up a few times. This chain links TRBV2 with TRBJ2-5, with D uncertain. The CDR3 covers 14 residues. Trimming took 3 bases from V and 0 from J, leaving 8 bases between them. Germline-derived CDR1 and CDR2 are SNHLY and FYNNEI. CDR3 amino acids: CASSDGQYQETQYF. CDR3 coding DNA: TGTGCCAGCAGTGACGGGCAATACCAAGAGACCCAGTACTTC. Filled out from reference TRBV2 and TRBJ2-5, the complete variable domain reads EPEVTQTPSHQVTQMGQEVILRCVPISNHLYFYWYRQILGQKVEFLVSFYNNEISEKSEIFDDQFSVERPDGSNFTLKIRSTKLEDSAMYFCASSDGQYQETQYFGPGTRLLVL.

V usage is TRBV5-1 and J usage is TRBJ1-5; D is ambiguous. Germline V lookup: CDR1 SGHRS, CDR2 YFSETQ. The CDR3 is 14 residues long. V dropped 4 bases and J dropped 9 bases, with 17 bases sitting between them. CDR3 amino acids: CASSPRGEGGPQHF. The CDR3 DNA reads TGCGCCAGCAGCCCTCGCGGGGAAGGAGGGCCCCAGCATTTT.

This clonotype was observed a few times. This sequence joins TRBV5-6 and TRBJ1-2; 7 bases fit TRBD1. Trimming took 3 bases from V and 3 from J; bases not matched to a gene: 5. The CDR3 is 14 residues long. Germline CDR1 SGHDT, CDR2 YYEEEE. As DNA, the CDR3 is TGTGCCAGCAGCTCCCGGGACAGAGACTATGGCTACACCTTC. Translated: CASSSRDRDYGYTF.

The rearrangement joins TRBV7-2 to TRBJ1-2; 12 positions agree with TRBD1. The germline gives CDR1 SGHTA, CDR2 FQGNSA. This CDR3 is built from 16 residues. Trimming removed 7 bases from V and 8 bases from J; junction bases left unmatched: 14. The CDR3 loop reads CASNFNTGQGAVGYTF. CDR3 nucleotides: TGTGCCAGCAACTTTAACACGGGACAGGGGGCCGTAGGCTACACCTTC. Using reference TRBV7-2 and TRBJ1-2 for the parts outside the CDR3, the full variable domain is GAGVSQSPSNKVTEKGKDVELRCDPISGHTALYWYRQSLGQGLEFLIYFQGNSAPDKSGLPSDRFSAERTGGSVSTLTIQRTQQEDSAVYLCASNFNTGQGAVGYTFGSGTRLTVV.

This clonotype was seen a few times. CDR3 DNA sequence: TGTGCCAGCAGTTTCCCGGGACTTCTCACAGATACGCAGTATTTT. Amino acids: CASSFPGLLTDTQYF. The rearrangement joins TRBV28 to TRBJ2-3; possible D gene TRBD2, 6 bases. V was cut by 3 bases and J by 2 bases, with 12 bases left in between. CDR1 and CDR2 from the germline V gene are MDHEN and SYDVKM. CDR3 size: 15 residues.

By share of the sample, this clonotype is medium-sized. CDR3 sequence: CASSFRLADNEQFF. CDR3 nucleotides: TGTGCCAGCAGTTTTCGGCTAGCGGACAATGAGCAGTTCTTC. The chain couples TRBV12-3 or TRBV12-4 to TRBJ2-1; 7 positions match TRBD2. The CDR3 runs to 14 residues. V lost 3 bases and J lost 5; bases outside the gene matches: 4.

This chain connects TRBV28 to TRBJ1-1, with 10 bases fitting TRBD1. J gave up 5 bases and V 4 bases, and 7 bases lay outside the gene matches. Germline V gives CDR1 MDHEN, CDR2 SYDVKM. The CDR3 sequence is 15 residues long. The CDR3 DNA follows: TGTGCCAGCAGTTCCGCGACAGGGGGCAGAACTGAAGCTTTCTTT. This sequence encodes CASSSATGGRTEAFF.

This clonotype was seen many times. The chain links TRBV12-3 or TRBV12-4 to TRBJ1-2; tentative D call: TRBD1 (6 bases). Trimming left V 4 bases short and J 8 bases short, with 11 bases between. The CDR3 contains 12 residues. The CDR3 spells CASSYTGIGYTF. DNA for the CDR3: TGTGCCAGCAGTTATACAGGGATCGGCTACACCTTC.

CDR3 region: CASSFSGTYGYTF. The CDR3 coding sequence is TGTGCCAGCAGTTTCTCCGGGACCTATGGCTACACCTTC. This chain joins TRBV28 and TRBJ1-2, with TRBD1 as a possible D gene (5 bases). V was pared by 3 bases and J by 4 bases, with 9 bases between. Germline loops: CDR1 MDHEN, CDR2 SYDVKM. The CDR3 has 13 amino acids.

V and J are TRBV12-3 or TRBV12-4 and TRBJ1-2; 8 nucleotides match TRBD1. The CDR3 is 13 residues long. Unmatched junction bases numbered 6, after V lost 5 bases and J lost 7 bases. The DNA for the CDR3 is TGTGCCAGCAGTCCGGGACAGGCAGGTGGCTACACCTTC. This encodes CASSPGQAGGYTF.

This clonotype was observed at least ten times. The CDR3 is CASSPHTQYF. The CDR3, as DNA: TGTGCCAGCAGTCCCCATACGCAGTATTTT. The chain employs TRBV7-9 and TRBJ2-3; D is undetermined. This CDR3 is built from 10 residues. Germline V gives CDR1 SEHNR, CDR2 FQNEAQ (reference sequence). V was trimmed by 6 bases and J by 7 bases, leaving 5 bases between them. Variable domain in full (rest from reference TRBV7-9 and TRBJ2-3): DTGVSQNPRHKITKRGQNVTFRCDPISEHNRLYWYRQTLGQGPEFLTYFQNEAQLEKSRLLSDRFSAERPKGSFSTLEIQRTEQGDSAMYLCASSPHTQYFGPGTRLTVL.

This chain connects TRBV25-1 to TRBJ1-2; D might be TRBD1 (6 bases). The CDR3 sequence is 15 residues long. Germline CDR1 and CDR2: MGHDK and SYGVNS. V dropped 3 bases and J dropped 4 bases, with 15 bases sitting between them. In DNA, the CDR3 is TGTGCCAGCAGTGATTCACGGGGGCGAGGCTATGGCTACACCTTC. Translating it yields CASSDSRGRGYGYTF.

This chain joins TRBV11-2 and TRBJ2-3, with 9 bases that match TRBD2. The J segment lost 2 bases and the V segment lost 6 bases, leaving 6 bases of the junction unmatched. Looked up from germline, CDR1 is SGHAT and CDR2 is FQNNGV. This CDR3 has 15 amino acids. This CDR3 is CASSRSGRLTDTQYF. The CDR3 DNA reads TGTGCCAGCAGTCGCAGCGGGAGGCTCACAGATACGCAGTATTTT.

J is TRBJ1-6 and V is TRBV10-3; 7 bases align to TRBD1. This CDR3 is 14 amino acids long. The germline V gene has CDR1 ENHRY and CDR2 SYGVKD. Trimming at V came to 2 bases and at J to 5 bases, leaving 0 bases not matched to a gene. The CDR3: CAISEGQDNSPLHF. DNA of the CDR3: TGTGCCATCAGTGAGGGACAGGATAATTCACCCCTCCACTTT.

The chain joins TRBV12-3 or TRBV12-4 to TRBJ1-2, with 9 bases matching TRBD1. Germline trimming cut 6 bases from V and 4 bases from J; bases unmatched to any gene: 6. The CDR3 runs to 14 residues. The CDR3 spells CASSPGTGSYGYTF. The CDR3 DNA reads TGTGCCAGCAGCCCCGGGACAGGGTCCTATGGCTACACCTTC.

The chain carries TRBV12-3 or TRBV12-4 and TRBJ2-3; tentative D call: TRBD1 (6 bases). Trimming stripped 6 bases from V and 1 base from J, with 20 bases between. CDR3 length: 17 amino acids. The CDR3 nucleotides read TGTGCCAGCAGCATAAACACAGGGACCCATGGCACAGATACGCAGTATTTT. It codes for CASSINTGTHGTDTQYF.

The chain is built from TRBV7-9 and TRBJ2-7, with 10 bases matching TRBD2. Unmatched junction bases numbered 11, after V lost 3 bases and J lost 3 bases. Germline V gives CDR1 SEHNR, CDR2 FQNEAQ (reference sequence). The CDR3 is made up of 17 amino acids. CDR3 region: CASSFAPLTSGFYEQYF. The DNA for the CDR3 is TGTGCCAGCAGCTTTGCCCCATTGACTAGCGGGTTCTACGAGCAGTACTTC.

This chain connects TRBV5-5 to TRBJ1-1; TRBD1 might be the D (5 bases). CDR3 length equals 13 residues. CDR1 and CDR2 (germline): SGHKS, YYEKEE (reference sequence). V lost 4 bases to trimming and J lost 4 bases, with 11 bases between them. The CDR3 spells CASSRDLSTEAFF. The CDR3, as DNA: TGTGCCAGCAGCCGGGACCTATCCACTGAAGCTTTCTTT.

The V and J genes are TRBV6-2 or TRBV6-3 and TRBJ2-1; TRBD2 matches at 10 bases. This CDR3 contains 14 residues. The ends lost 7 bases at V and 6 bases at J; junction bases unmatched: 6. Looked up from germline, CDR1 is MNHEY and CDR2 is SVGEGT. CDR3 in amino acids: CASTGLAGVNEQFF. CDR3 nucleotide sequence: TGTGCCAGCACCGGGCTAGCGGGAGTCAATGAGCAGTTCTTC.

The chain is built from TRBV3-2 and TRBJ1-3. TRBV3-2 is an annotated pseudogene. The CDR3 has 12 residues. This CDR3 is CASSQDPRVTHF. In DNA form, the CDR3 reads TGTGCCAGCAGCCAAGACCCCAGAGTTACCCATTTT.